Listed below are T cell receptor beta chains from one sample, sequenced in a study of shared clonotypes between healthy human individuals. Assay used: immunoSEQ multiplex PCR; TCRdb lists only in-frame clones, some missing. Counted here are roughly 2,300,000 clones, around 90% occurring once; the ten biggest clones make up 0.3% to 0.4%. Sequenced sample: naive CD4+ T cells from PBMCs. These receptors all stem from a man aged 18 to 35 in good health. Some clones in this sample may be carry-over from other donors' samples. Both conserved end residues are part of each CDR3. The D gene is left open where the match is weak. Clone size, where shown, is once, few, many, or a class for clones that have expanded.

size: .
J: TRBJ2-7
V: TRBV11-2
D: TRBD2
length: 14
DNA: TGTGCCAGCAGCCAGGCTAGCGGGAGGTACGAGCAGTACTTC
CDR3: CASSQASGRYEQYF

size: .
J: TRBJ1-2
V: TRBV5-4
D: .
length: 16
DNA: TGTGCCAGCAGTAGGGGATTGCACCCAAACTCCTATGGCTACACCTTC
CDR3: CASSRGLHPNSYGYTF

size: .
J: TRBJ2-3
V: TRBV7-8
D: .
length: 17
DNA: TGTGCCAGCAGCCTAACGGTCCTGGGCACCAGCACAGATACGCAGTATTTT
CDR3: CASSLTVLGTSTDTQYF

size: .
J: TRBJ2-6
V: TRBV18
D: TRBD1
length: 15
DNA: TGTGCCAGCTCACCCGACAGGGCTGGGGCCAACGTCCTGACTTTC
CDR3: CASSPDRAGANVLTF

size: .
J: TRBJ2-1
V: TRBV7-3
D: .
length: 13
DNA: TGTGCCAGCAGCTGGGGACTCCCCAATGAGCAGTTCTTC
CDR3: CASSWGLPNEQFF

size: once
J: TRBJ1-3
V: TRBV7-9
D: TRBD1
length: 15
DNA: TGTGCCATCGGGACAGGGGGCTGGTCTGGAAACACCATATATTTT
CDR3: CAIGTGGWSGNTIYF

size: .
J: TRBJ2-1
V: TRBV29-1
D: TRBD1
length: 16
DNA: TGCAGCGTCAAACCGGGACAGGGGGCTCCCGGTGATGAGCAGTTCTTC
CDR3: CSVKPGQGAPGDEQFF

size: once
J: TRBJ2-1
V: TRBV5-1
D: .
length: 15
DNA: TGCGCCAGCAGCTTTACGGACAGCTCCTACAATGAGCAGTTCTTC
CDR3: CASSFTDSSYNEQFF

size: .
J: TRBJ2-7
V: TRBV5-1
D: TRBD2
length: 14
DNA: TGCGCCAGCCGCGCGGGACTAGCGGGCTACGAGCAGTACTTC
CDR3: CASRAGLAGYEQYF

size: .
J: TRBJ1-1
V: TRBV6-5
D: .
length: 14
DNA: TGTGCCAGCAGTTACCGTGGCCCCGGCACTGAAGCTTTCTTT
CDR3: CASSYRGPGTEAFF

size: .
J: TRBJ2-3
V: TRBV7-3
D: TRBD2
length: 14
DNA: TGTGCCAGCAGCTCGGGACTAGCCACAGATACGCAGTATTTT
CDR3: CASSSGLATDTQYF

size: .
J: TRBJ2-7
V: TRBV18
D: .
length: 14
DNA: TGTGCCAGCTCACCTCCGACAAAAAGCTACGAGCAGTACTTC
CDR3: CASSPPTKSYEQYF

size: .
J: TRBJ1-4
V: TRBV18
D: .
length: 15
DNA: TGTGCCAGCTCACTACAACAGGCCCTTAATGAAAAACTGTTTTTT
CDR3: CASSLQQALNEKLFF

size: .
J: TRBJ2-2
V: TRBV15
D: .
length: 16
DNA: TGTGCCACCAGAAGGACCCACCTCACGAACACCGGGGAGCTGTTTTTT
CDR3: CATRRTHLTNTGELFF

size: .
J: TRBJ2-2
V: TRBV4-1
D: .
length: 17
DNA: TGCGCCAGCAGCCAAGATGCACCCTGGGGGCGCACCGGGGAGCTGTTTTTT
CDR3: CASSQDAPWGRTGELFF

size: .
J: TRBJ2-7
V: TRBV4-1
D: TRBD1
length: 14
DNA: TGCGCCAGCAGCCAATACGACAGGGGATACGAGCAGTACTTC
CDR3: CASSQYDRGYEQYF

size: .
J: TRBJ2-3
V: TRBV7-9
D: .
length: 13
DNA: TGTGCCAGCAGCTTAATGGGGGCAGATACGCAGTATTTT
CDR3: CASSLMGADTQYF

size: .
J: TRBJ2-1
V: TRBV4-2
D: .
length: 16
DNA: TGTGCCAGCAGCCAAGGGATAGCCTCAGGGGGGGATGAGCAGTTCTTC
CDR3: CASSQGIASGGDEQFF

size: .
J: TRBJ2-1
V: TRBV18
D: .
length: 15
DNA: TGTGCCAGCTCACCAGAGCTAACCGCCTACAATGAGCAGTTCTTC
CDR3: CASSPELTAYNEQFF

size: once
J: TRBJ1-1
V: TRBV5-1
D: .
length: 15
DNA: TGCGCCAGCAGCTTTGGGGCAGGGGCGAACACTGAAGCTTTCTTT
CDR3: CASSFGAGANTEAFF

size: .
J: TRBJ2-4
V: TRBV12-2
D: .
length: 14
DNA: TGTGCAAGTCGCCCAGCAGGTAGAGGAAACATTCAGTACTTC
CDR3: CASRPAGRGNIQYF

size: .
J: TRBJ1-2
V: TRBV7-6
D: .
length: 15
DNA: TGTGCCAGCAGCGTTAGCGGGGGGCATAACTATGGCTACACCTTC
CDR3: CASSVSGGHNYGYTF

size: .
J: TRBJ1-5
V: TRBV19
D: .
length: 16
DNA: TGTGCCCGCGGGGGGGAGGTTCGGGCCGGCAATCAGCCCCAGCATTTT
CDR3: CARGGEVRAGNQPQHF

size: .
J: TRBJ2-1
V: TRBV5-1
D: .
length: 17
DNA: TGCGCCAGCAGCTTGCATTTGGCCGGGGTGTCCTACAATGAGCAGTTCTTC
CDR3: CASSLHLAGVSYNEQFF

size: .
J: TRBJ2-7
V: TRBV30
D: TRBD2
length: 14
DNA: TGTGCCTGGACGAGGCGGGAGGCTACCTACGAGCAGTACTTC
CDR3: CAWTRREATYEQYF

size: .
J: TRBJ2-7
V: TRBV11-2
D: .
length: 15
DNA: TGTGCCAGCAGCTTAAACATGGACAGCACCTACGAGCAGTACTTC
CDR3: CASSLNMDSTYEQYF

size: .
J: TRBJ1-3
V: TRBV15
D: TRBD1
length: 16
DNA: TGTGCCACCAGGGGGGCAGGGGGCGTTTCTGGAAACACCATATATTTT
CDR3: CATRGAGGVSGNTIYF

size: once
J: TRBJ2-3
V: TRBV28
D: .
length: 12
DNA: TGTGCCAGCAGTCCCTGGGCAGATACGCAGTATTTT
CDR3: CASSPWADTQYF

size: .
J: TRBJ1-1
V: TRBV11-2
D: TRBD1
length: 15
DNA: TGTGCCAGCAGCTTCCGGACAGGGCCGAACACTGAAGCTTTCTTT
CDR3: CASSFRTGPNTEAFF

size: .
J: TRBJ1-2
V: TRBV6-6
D: .
length: 14
DNA: TGTGCCAGCAGTTACTCAGGCGCAGCTTATGGCTACACCTTC
CDR3: CASSYSGAAYGYTF

size: .
J: TRBJ2-7
V: TRBV7-9
D: .
length: 15
DNA: TGTGCCAGCAGCCCAGGTGGGGTACCGACCTACGAGCAGTACTTC
CDR3: CASSPGGVPTYEQYF

size: .
J: TRBJ2-1
V: TRBV5-1
D: .
length: 16
DNA: TGCGCCAGCACCCTAGGGGTCCCGGAAGAATACAATGAGCAGTTCTTC
CDR3: CASTLGVPEEYNEQFF

size: .
J: TRBJ1-5
V: TRBV28
D: .
length: 14
DNA: TGTGCCAGCAGTCCCCACGGGGGCCATCAGCCCCAGCATTTT
CDR3: CASSPHGGHQPQHF

size: .
J: TRBJ1-4
V: TRBV11-2
D: TRBD1
length: 14
DNA: TGTGCCAGCAGCTTAGTCAGGGGGGGTGAAAAACTGTTTTTT
CDR3: CASSLVRGGEKLFF

size: .
J: TRBJ2-3
V: TRBV19
D: TRBD2
length: 16
DNA: TGTGCCAGTAGTACCACTGCGGGAGGGCCCCTGGGTACGCAGTATTTT
CDR3: CASSTTAGGPLGTQYF

size: .
J: TRBJ2-7
V: TRBV5-6
D: .
length: 13
DNA: TGTGCCAGCAGCTTACTCTTGGGTAGCGAGCAGTACTTC
CDR3: CASSLLLGSEQYF

size: .
J: TRBJ1-2
V: TRBV9
D: .
length: 14
DNA: TGTGCCAGCAGCGTAGTAGACAAGCCCTATGGCTACACCTTC
CDR3: CASSVVDKPYGYTF

size: .
J: TRBJ2-7
V: TRBV28
D: TRBD2
length: 13
DNA: TGTGCCAGTGTAACTAGCGGGTCCTACGAGCAGTACTTC
CDR3: CASVTSGSYEQYF

size: .
J: TRBJ1-2
V: TRBV12-5
D: TRBD1
length: 14
DNA: TGTGCTAGTGGCAAAAACAGGGGGTTCGAAGGCTACACCTTC
CDR3: CASGKNRGFEGYTF

size: .
J: TRBJ2-7
V: TRBV25-1
D: .
length: 11
DNA: TGTGCCGATCTACCCTCCGGCGAGCAGTACTTC
CDR3: CADLPSGEQYF

size: .
J: TRBJ2-7
V: TRBV19
D: .
length: 13
DNA: TGTGCCAGTAGTCCACAAGGGGGCTACGAGCAGTACTTC
CDR3: CASSPQGGYEQYF

size: once
J: TRBJ2-4
V: TRBV6-5
D: TRBD1
length: 13
DNA: TGTGCCAGCAGTGAGGGACAGAGAAACATTCAGTACTTC
CDR3: CASSEGQRNIQYF

size: .
J: TRBJ1-3
V: TRBV5-1
D: .
length: 14
DNA: TGCGCCAGCAGCGGTGGAGGGTCTGGAAACACCATATATTTT
CDR3: CASSGGGSGNTIYF

size: .
J: TRBJ2-7
V: TRBV28
D: TRBD2
length: 14
DNA: TGTGCCAGCAGTTCGACTAGCGGAATCTACGAGCAGTACTTC
CDR3: CASSSTSGIYEQYF

size: .
J: TRBJ1-1
V: TRBV6-5
D: .
length: 15
DNA: TGTGCCAGCAGTTACGGAGGGGGGACGCTCCCTGAAGCTTTCTTT
CDR3: CASSYGGGTLPEAFF

size: .
J: TRBJ1-5
V: TRBV18
D: TRBD1
length: 15
DNA: TGTGCCAGCTCACCACCGGGGACAGGGGGCCGGCCCCAGCATTTT
CDR3: CASSPPGTGGRPQHF

size: .
J: TRBJ2-7
V: TRBV11-2
D: TRBD1
length: 15
DNA: TGTGCCAGCAGCTTCTCCGGACAGGGTTTATTCGAGCAGTACTTC
CDR3: CASSFSGQGLFEQYF

size: .
J: TRBJ1-1
V: TRBV10-3
D: .
length: 14
DNA: TGTGCCATCAGTGAGCTAGGGGCGAACACTGAAGCTTTCTTT
CDR3: CAISELGANTEAFF

size: .
J: TRBJ1-1
V: TRBV7-9
D: .
length: 16
DNA: TGTGCCAGCAGCTCTCCCGGGGGACACATGAACACTGAAGCTTTCTTT
CDR3: CASSSPGGHMNTEAFF

size: .
J: TRBJ2-5
V: TRBV7-8
D: .
length: 15
DNA: TGTGCCAGCAGCACTCTCCTTAGTGGGAGTGAGACCCAGTACTTC
CDR3: CASSTLLSGSETQYF

size: .
J: TRBJ1-2
V: TRBV2
D: .
length: 13
DNA: TGTGCCAGCAGCACGGACAGCGGGTATGGCTACACCTTC
CDR3: CASSTDSGYGYTF

size: .
J: TRBJ1-1
V: TRBV30
D: TRBD1
length: 11
DNA: TGTGCCTTCTCCGACAGGGGTTCAGCTTTCTTT
CDR3: CAFSDRGSAFF

size: few
J: TRBJ1-2
V: TRBV30
D: .
length: 16
DNA: TGTGCCTGGAGGTCGGCTTCACCGGGACACCGCTATGGCTACACCTTC
CDR3: CAWRSASPGHRYGYTF